This T cell receptor (beta chain) was recovered during a study of blood T cell repertoires in COVID-19. This CDR3 is 14 amino acids long. V lost 4 bases and J 1 base, leaving 10 bases between the germline ends. Looked up from germline, CDR1 is SNHLY and CDR2 is FYNNEI. The method was immunoSEQ multiplex PCR; TCRdb's version includes in-frame clones alone and lacks a portion of them. The data hold more than 95,000 clones, with roughly 91% observed a single time. Sequencing used peripheral blood. The origin of this receptor is a human donor in a cohort sampled during active COVID-19. The chain uses TRBV2 and TRBJ1-2; D may be TRBD1 (5 bases). The CDR3, as DNA: TGTGCCAGCAGTGGGGGCAAACGTAACTATGGCTACACCTTC. Protein: CASSGGKRNYGYTF.